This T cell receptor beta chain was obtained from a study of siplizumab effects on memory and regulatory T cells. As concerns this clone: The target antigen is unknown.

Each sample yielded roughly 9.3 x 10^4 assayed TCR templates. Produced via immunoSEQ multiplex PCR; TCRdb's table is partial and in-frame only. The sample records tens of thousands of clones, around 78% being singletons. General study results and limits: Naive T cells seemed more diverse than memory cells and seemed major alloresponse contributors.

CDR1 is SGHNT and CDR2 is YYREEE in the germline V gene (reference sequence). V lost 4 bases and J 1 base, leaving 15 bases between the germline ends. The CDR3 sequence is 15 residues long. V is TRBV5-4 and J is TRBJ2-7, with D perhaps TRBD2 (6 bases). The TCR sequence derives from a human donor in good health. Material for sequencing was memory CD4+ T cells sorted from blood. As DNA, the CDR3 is TGTGCCAGCAGCCCCGGAGGGGTACGTTCCTACGAGCAGTACTTC. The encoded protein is CASSPGGVRSYEQYF.